The present entry profiles one TCR beta chain with its context. The germline gene is not matched at one end of the junction; a read error may be the cause. This CDR3 contains 15 residues. Germline V gene sequence: CDR1 MDHEN, CDR2 SYDVKM. The assay was immunoSEQ multiplex PCR, and TCRdb's table has in-frame clones only and misses some. Here the sample spans roughly 250,000 clones, roughly 86% being singletons. This sample is drawn from a study of blood T cell repertoires in COVID-19. Study context: Donors in the United States, Italy and Spain gave samples during acute or convalescent COVID-19.

The chain is built from TRBV28 and TRBJ2-7, with a possible D match to TRBD2 (6 bases). Material: peripheral blood. This receptor was taken from a man in his forties or fifties with acute or convalescent COVID-19. This CDR3 is CASRTAGLSRYEQCF. CDR3 DNA sequence: TGTGCCAGCAGAACCGCGGGACTTTCAAGGTACGAGCAGTGCTTC.